The T cell receptor (beta chain) described here comes from a study of T cell repertoires in cytomegalovirus infection. The overall study: Epitope selection comprised recently identified HLA-C-restricted CMV epitopes and well-studied HLA-B-restricted CMV epitopes. CMV infection and matching HLA type were both indicated by public TCR beta signatures.

General study findings and limits: The cumulative frequency of public TCR beta families identified carriers of CMV plus the relevant HLA. The response measured ex vivo was dominated by TCR beta clonotypes (HLA-C-restricted and CMV-specific).

Worth noting for this clonotype: The antigen remains unidentified.

V was pared by 0 bases and J by 5 bases, with 10 bases of the junction left unmatched. This CDR3 spans 16 amino acids. Germline V CDR1 and CDR2: MGHRA, YSYEKL. TCRdb re-called the reads through MiXCR, storing one row per CDR3 protein. This sample carries under 90,000 distinct CDR3 sequences, about half of them seen once, and the ten largest clones take 85% to 95%. This TCR was recovered from a human donor in good health (CMV status not recorded). Some clones in this sample may be carry-over from other donors' samples. The material was CD8+ T cells from cultured PBMCs, obtained from culture after CMV antigen stimulation. The V gene is TRBV4-1, the J gene TRBJ2-7; 7 bases match TRBD1. The CDR3, as DNA: TGCGCCAGCAGCCAAGATCAGGGCAGGGGGAACGACGAGCAGTACTTC. Its translation: CASSQDQGRGNDEQYF.